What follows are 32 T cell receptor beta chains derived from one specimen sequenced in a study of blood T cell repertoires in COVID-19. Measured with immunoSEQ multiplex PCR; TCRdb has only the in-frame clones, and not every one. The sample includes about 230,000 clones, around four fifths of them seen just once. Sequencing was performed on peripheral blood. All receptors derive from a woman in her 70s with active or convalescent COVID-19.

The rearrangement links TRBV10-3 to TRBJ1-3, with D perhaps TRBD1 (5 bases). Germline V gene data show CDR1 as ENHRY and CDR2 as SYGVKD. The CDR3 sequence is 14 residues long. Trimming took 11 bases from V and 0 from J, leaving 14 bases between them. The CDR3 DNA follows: TGTGCCTCAACGCCAGGGATCTCTGGAAACACCATATATTTT. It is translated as CASTPGISGNTIYF.

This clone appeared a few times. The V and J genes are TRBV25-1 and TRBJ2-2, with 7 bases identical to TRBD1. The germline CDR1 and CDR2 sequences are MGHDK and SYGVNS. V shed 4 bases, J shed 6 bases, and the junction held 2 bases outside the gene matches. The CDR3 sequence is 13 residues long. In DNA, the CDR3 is TGTGCCAGCAGTGTACAGGGGCCCGGGGAGCTGTTTTTT. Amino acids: CASSVQGPGELFF.

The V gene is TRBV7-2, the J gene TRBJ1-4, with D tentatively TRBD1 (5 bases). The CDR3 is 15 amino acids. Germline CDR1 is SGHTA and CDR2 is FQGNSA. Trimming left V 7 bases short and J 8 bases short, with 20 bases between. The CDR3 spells CASTPSGGVGEKLFF. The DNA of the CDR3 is TGTGCCAGCACCCCCTCCGGGGGGGTAGGAGAAAAACTGTTTTTT.

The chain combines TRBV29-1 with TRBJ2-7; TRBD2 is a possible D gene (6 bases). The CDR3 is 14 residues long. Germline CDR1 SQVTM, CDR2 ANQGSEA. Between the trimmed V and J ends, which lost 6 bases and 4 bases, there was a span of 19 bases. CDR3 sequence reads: CSVGPGPGGYEQYF. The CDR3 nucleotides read TGCAGCGTGGGCCCGGGACCCGGAGGGTACGAGCAGTACTTC.

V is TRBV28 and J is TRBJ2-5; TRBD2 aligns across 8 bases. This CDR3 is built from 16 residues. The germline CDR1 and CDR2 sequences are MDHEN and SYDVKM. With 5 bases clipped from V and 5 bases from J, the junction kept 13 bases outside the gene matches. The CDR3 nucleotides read TGTGCCAGCAGTCCAGCCGGGAGGGCCGTAGGGGAGACCCAGTACTTC. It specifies CASSPAGRAVGETQYF.

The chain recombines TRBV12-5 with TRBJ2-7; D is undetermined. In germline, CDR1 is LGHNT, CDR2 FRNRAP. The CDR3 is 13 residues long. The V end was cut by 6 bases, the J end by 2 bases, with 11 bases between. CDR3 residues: CASGSEPTYEQYF. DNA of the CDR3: TGTGCTAGTGGAAGCGAGCCTACCTACGAGCAGTACTTC.

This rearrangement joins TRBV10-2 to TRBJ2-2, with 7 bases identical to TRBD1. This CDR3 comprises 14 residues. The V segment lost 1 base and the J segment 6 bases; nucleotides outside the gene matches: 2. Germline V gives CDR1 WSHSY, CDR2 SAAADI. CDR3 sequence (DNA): TGCGCCAGCAGTGAGTTTACAGGGGCCGGGGAGCTGTTTTTT. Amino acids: CASSEFTGAGELFF.

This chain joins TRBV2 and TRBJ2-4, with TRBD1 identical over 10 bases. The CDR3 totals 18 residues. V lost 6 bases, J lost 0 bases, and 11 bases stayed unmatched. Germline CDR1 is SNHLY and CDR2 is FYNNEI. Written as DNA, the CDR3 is TGTGCCAGCAGCCCCGGGACAGGGGAGACTCTAGCCAAAAACATTCAGTACTTC. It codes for CASSPGTGETLAKNIQYF.

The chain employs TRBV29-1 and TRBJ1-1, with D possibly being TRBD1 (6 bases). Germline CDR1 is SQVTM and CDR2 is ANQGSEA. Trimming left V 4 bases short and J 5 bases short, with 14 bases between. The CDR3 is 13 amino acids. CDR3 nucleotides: TGCAGCGTTGGCACCCAGGGGAGAACTGAAGCTTTCTTT. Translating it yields CSVGTQGRTEAFF.

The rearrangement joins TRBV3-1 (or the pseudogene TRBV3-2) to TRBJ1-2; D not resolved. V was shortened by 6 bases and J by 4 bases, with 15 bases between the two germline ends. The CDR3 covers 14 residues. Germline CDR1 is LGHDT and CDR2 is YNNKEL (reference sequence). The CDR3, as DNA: TGTGCCAGCAGTTCCCGACTCGAAGGCTATGGCTACACCTTC. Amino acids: CASSSRLEGYGYTF.

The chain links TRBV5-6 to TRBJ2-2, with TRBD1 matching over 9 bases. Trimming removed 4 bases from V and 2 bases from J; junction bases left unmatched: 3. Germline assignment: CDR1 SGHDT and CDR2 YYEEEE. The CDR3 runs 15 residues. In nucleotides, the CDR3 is TGTGCCAGCAGCAAAACAGGGGGCAACACCGGGGAGCTGTTTTTT. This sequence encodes CASSKTGGNTGELFF.

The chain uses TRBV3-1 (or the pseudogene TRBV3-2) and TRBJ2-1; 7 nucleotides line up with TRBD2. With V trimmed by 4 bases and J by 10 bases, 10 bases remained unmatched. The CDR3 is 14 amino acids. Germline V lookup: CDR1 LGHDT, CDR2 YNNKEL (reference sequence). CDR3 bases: TGTGCCAGCAGCCCCACGGGGGGAAGGAGGGAGCAGTTCTTC. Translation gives CASSPTGGRREQFF.

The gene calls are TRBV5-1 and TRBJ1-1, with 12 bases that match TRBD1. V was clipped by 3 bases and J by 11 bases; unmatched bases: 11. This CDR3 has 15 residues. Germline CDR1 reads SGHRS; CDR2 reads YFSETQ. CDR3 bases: TGCGCCAGCAGCTCCCAGGGACAGGGGGCAATGGGTGCTTTCTTT. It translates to CASSSQGQGAMGAFF.

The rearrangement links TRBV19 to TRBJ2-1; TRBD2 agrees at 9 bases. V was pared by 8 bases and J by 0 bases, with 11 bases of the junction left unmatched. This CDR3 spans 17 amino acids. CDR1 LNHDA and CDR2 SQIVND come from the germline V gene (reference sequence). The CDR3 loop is CASSGLAGASSYNEQFF. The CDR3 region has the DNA TGTGCCAGTTCGGGACTAGCAGGGGCGAGCTCCTACAATGAGCAGTTCTTC.

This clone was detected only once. The CDR3: CASSFGQDTTNEKLFF. Written as DNA, the CDR3 is TGCGCCAGCAGCTTCGGACAGGACACAACTAATGAAAAACTGTTTTTT. This chain connects TRBV5-1 to TRBJ1-4, with TRBD1 identical over 7 bases. CDR3 length equals 16 residues. The ends lost 2 bases at V and 0 bases at J; junction bases unmatched: 4. Per germline, CDR1 SGHRS and CDR2 YFSETQ.

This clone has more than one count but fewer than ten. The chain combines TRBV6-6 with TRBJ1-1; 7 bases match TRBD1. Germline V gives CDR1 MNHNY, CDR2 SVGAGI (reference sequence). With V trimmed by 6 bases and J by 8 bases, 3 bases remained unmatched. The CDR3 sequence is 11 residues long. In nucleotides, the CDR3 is TGTGCCAGCAGACAGGACAGGGAAGCTTTCTTT. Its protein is CASRQDREAFF.

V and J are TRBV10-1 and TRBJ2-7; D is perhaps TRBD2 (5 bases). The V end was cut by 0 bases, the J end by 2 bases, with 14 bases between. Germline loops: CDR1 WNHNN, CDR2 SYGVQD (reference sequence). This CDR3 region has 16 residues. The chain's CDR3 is CASSESSRAGPYEQYF. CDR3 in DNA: TGCGCCAGCAGTGAGTCGTCCCGCGCGGGCCCCTACGAGCAGTACTTC.

The CDR3 region has the DNA TGTGCCAGTAGTCCCTTCGGACAGTCCAAAAACATTCAGTACTTC. Protein: CASSPFGQSKNIQYF. The gene calls are TRBV19 and TRBJ2-4, with D maybe TRBD1 (6 bases). The V and J ends lost 5 bases and 2 bases respectively, with 13 bases between them. The CDR3 length is 15 residues. The V gene's germline CDR1 is LNHDA and CDR2 SQIVND (reference sequence).

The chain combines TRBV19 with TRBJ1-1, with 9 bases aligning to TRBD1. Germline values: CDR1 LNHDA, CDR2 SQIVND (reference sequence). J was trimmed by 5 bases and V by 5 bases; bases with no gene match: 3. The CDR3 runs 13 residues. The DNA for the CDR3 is TGTGCCAGTAGTGAACAGGGGGCAACTGAAGCTTTCTTT. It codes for CASSEQGATEAFF.

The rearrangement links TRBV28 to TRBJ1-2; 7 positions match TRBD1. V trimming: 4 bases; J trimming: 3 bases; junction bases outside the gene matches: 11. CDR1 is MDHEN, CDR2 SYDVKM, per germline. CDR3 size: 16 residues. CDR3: CASSSGQTGTDYGYTF. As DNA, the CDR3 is TGTGCCAGCAGTTCCGGACAAACCGGGACAGACTATGGCTACACCTTC.

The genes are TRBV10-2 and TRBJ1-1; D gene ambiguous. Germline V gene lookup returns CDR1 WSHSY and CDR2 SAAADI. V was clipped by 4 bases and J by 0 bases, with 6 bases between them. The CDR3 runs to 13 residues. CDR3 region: CASSVGVNTEAFF. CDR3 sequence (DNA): TGCGCCAGCAGTGTGGGCGTGAACACTGAAGCTTTCTTT.

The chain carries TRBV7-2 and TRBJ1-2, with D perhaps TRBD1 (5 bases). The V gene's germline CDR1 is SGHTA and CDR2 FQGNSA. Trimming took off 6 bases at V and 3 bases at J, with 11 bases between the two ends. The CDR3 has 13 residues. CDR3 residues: CASRSGRDYGYTF. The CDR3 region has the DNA TGTGCCAGCAGGTCGGGCAGGGACTATGGCTACACCTTC.

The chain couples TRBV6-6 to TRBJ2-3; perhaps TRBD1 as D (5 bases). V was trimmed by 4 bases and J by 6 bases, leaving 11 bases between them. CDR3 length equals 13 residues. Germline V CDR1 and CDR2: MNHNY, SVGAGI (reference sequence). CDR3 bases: TGTGCCAGCAGTTTGACAGACTGGGATACGCAGTATTTT. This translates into CASSLTDWDTQYF.

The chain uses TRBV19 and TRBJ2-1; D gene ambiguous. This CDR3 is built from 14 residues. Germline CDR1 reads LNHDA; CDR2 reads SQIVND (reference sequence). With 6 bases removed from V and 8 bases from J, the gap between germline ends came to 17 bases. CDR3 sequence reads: CASRAAWANDEQFF. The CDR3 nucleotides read TGTGCCAGTAGAGCTGCGTGGGCCAACGATGAGCAGTTCTTC.

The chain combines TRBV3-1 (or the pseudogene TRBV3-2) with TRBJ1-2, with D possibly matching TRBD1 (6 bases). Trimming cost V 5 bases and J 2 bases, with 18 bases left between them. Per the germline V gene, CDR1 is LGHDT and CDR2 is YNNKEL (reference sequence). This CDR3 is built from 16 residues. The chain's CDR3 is CASSSIQQGWNYGYTF. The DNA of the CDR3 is TGTGCCAGCAGCTCTATCCAGCAGGGGTGGAACTATGGCTACACCTTC.

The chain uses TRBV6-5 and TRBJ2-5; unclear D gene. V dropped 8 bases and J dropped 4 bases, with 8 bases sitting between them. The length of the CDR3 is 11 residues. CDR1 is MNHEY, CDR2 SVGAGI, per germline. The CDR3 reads CASGRVETQYF. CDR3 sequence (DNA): TGTGCCAGCGGCCGGGTAGAGACCCAGTACTTC.

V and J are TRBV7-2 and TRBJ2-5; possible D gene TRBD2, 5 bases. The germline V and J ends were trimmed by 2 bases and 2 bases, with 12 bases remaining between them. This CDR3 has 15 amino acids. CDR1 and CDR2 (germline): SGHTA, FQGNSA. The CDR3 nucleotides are TGTGCCAGCAGCTTAAGCGGAGGCGTTCAAGAGACCCAGTACTTC. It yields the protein CASSLSGGVQETQYF. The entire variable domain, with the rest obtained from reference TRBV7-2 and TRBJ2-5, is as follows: GAGVSQSPSNKVTEKGKDVELRCDPISGHTALYWYRQSLGQGLEFLIYFQGNSAPDKSGLPSDRFSAERTGGSVSTLTIQRTQQEDSAVYLCASSLSGGVQETQYFGPGTRLLVL.

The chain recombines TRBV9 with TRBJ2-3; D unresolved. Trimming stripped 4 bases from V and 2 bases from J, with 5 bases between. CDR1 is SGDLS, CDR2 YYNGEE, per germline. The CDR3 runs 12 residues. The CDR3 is CASSLYTDTQYF. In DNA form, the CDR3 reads TGTGCCAGCAGCCTTTACACAGATACGCAGTATTTT.

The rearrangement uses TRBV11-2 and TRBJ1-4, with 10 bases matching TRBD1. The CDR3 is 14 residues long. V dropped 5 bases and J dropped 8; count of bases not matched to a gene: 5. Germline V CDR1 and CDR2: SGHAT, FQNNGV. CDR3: CASSHRDRGEKLFF. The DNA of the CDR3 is TGTGCCAGCAGCCACCGGGACAGGGGCGAAAAACTGTTTTTT.

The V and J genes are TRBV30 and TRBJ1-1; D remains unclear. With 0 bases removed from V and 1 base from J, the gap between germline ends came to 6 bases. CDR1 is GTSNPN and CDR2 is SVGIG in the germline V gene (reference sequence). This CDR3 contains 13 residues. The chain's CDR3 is CAWSVFGNTEAFF. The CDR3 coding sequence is TGTGCCTGGAGTGTTTTCGGGAACACTGAAGCTTTCTTT.

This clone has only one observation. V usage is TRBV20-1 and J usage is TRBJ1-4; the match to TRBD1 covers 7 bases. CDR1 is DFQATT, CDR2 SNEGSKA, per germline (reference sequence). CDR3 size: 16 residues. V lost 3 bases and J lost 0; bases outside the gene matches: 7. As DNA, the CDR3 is TGCAGTGCTAGTGGGGGGACAGCCTCAACTAATGAAAAACTGTTTTTT. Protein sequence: CSASGGTASTNEKLFF.

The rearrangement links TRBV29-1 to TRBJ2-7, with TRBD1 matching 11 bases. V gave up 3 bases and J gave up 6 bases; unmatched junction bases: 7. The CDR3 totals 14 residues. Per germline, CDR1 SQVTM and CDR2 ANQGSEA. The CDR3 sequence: CSVDSGTGGSEQYF. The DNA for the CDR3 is TGCAGCGTTGATTCCGGGACAGGGGGGAGCGAGCAGTACTTC.